This entry is about one T cell receptor beta chain. Its antigen is currently unknown. Germline and junction disagree at one end, which may indicate a read error. These data belong to a study of post-analysis software for immune sequencing data. Unique molecular identifiers were present in the TCR beta cDNA libraries. TCRdb ran MiXCR on the PCR reads and lists one entry per CDR3 protein. The table records 600,000 to 750,000 distinct CDR3 sequences, around 60% of them present only once. Study-level points and caveats: Under the F measure, samples that were prepared in one batch clustered strongly together. Among five TRBV segments more frequent in patients than controls were TRBV5-6, TRBV5-1 and TRBV20-1.

Per germline, CDR1 LGHNA and CDR2 YSLEER. This CDR3 comprises 13 residues. Sequencing was performed on blood. The rearrangement links TRBV4-3 to TRBJ1-1, with D perhaps matching TRBD1 (6 bases). The receptor comes from a girl aged 2 to 10 with multiple sclerosis. The CDR3 DNA is TGCGCCAGCGGCCAACAGGGACTCTCTGAAGCTTTCTTT. It encodes CASGQQGLSEAFF.